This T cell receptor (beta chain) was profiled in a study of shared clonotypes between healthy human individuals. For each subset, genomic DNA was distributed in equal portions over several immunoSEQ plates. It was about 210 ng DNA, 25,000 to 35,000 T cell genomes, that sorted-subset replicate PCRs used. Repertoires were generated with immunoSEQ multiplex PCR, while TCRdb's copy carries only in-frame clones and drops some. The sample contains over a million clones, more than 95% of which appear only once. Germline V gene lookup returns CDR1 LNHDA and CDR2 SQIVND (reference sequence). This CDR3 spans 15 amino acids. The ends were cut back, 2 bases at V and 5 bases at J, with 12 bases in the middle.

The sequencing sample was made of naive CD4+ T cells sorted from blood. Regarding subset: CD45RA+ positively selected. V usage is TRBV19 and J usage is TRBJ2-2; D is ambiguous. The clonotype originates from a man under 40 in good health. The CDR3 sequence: CASSISDTGTGELFF. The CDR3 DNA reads TGTGCCAGTAGTATAAGCGACACTGGGACCGGGGAGCTGTTTTTT.